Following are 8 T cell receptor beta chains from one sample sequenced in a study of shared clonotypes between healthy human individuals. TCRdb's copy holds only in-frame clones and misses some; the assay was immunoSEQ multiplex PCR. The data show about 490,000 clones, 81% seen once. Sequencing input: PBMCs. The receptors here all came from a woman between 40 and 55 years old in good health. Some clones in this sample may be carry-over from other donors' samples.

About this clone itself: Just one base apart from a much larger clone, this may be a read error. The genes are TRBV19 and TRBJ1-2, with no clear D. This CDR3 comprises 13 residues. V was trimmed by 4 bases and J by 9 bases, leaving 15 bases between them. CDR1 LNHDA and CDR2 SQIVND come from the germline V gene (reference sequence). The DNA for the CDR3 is TGTGCCAGTAGTAACCTTGACATGGTGAGCTACACCTTC. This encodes CASSNLDMVSYTF.

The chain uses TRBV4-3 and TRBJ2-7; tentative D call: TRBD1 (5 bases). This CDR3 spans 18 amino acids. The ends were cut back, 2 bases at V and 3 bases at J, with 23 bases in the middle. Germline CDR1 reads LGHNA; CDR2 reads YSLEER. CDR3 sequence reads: CASSQFRQQTQMVYEQYF. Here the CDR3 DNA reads TGCGCCAGCAGCCAATTTCGACAGCAGACCCAGATGGTCTACGAGCAGTACTTC.

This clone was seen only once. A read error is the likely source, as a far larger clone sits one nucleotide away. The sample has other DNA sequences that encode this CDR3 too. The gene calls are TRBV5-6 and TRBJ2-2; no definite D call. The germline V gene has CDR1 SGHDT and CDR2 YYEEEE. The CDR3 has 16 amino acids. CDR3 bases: TGTGCCAGCAGCCCGGACGGACCCGCGAACACAGGGGAGCTGTTTTTT. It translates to CASSPDGPANTGELFF.

This CDR3 is CASSLGSLWAEQYF. The CDR3 bases are TGTGCCAGCAGCTTAGGGTCCCTATGGGCAGAGCAGTACTTC. The chain links TRBV7-9 to TRBJ2-7; D is unresolved. Trimming took 1 base from V and 7 from J, leaving 14 bases between them. The CDR3 runs 14 residues. CDR1 is SEHNR, CDR2 FQNEAQ, per germline (reference sequence).

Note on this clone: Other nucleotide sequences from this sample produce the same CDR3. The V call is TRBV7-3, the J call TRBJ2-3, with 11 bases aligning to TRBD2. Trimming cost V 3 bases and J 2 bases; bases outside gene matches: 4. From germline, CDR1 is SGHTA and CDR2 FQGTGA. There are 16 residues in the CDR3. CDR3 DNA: TGTGCCAGCAGCTTGGGACTAGCGGAAATCACAGATACGCAGTATTTT. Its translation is CASSLGLAEITDTQYF.

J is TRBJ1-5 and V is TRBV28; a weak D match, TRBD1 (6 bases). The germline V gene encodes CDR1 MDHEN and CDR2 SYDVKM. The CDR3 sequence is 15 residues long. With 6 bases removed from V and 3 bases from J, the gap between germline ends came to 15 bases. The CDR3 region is CASRMQGNYNQPQHF. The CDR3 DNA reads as TGTGCCAGCAGGATGCAGGGGAACTACAATCAGCCCCAGCATTTT.

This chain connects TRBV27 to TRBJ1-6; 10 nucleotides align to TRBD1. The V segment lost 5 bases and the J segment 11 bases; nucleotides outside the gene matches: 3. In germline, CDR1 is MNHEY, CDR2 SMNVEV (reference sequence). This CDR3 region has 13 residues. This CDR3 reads CASSEDRGTPLHF. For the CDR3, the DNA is TGTGCCAGCAGTGAGGACAGGGGGACACCCCTCCACTTT.

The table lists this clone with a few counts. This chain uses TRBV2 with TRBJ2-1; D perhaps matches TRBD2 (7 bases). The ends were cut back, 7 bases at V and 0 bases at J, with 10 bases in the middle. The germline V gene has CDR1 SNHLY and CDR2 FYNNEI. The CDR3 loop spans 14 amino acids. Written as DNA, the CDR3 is TGTGCCAGCAAGGGGGGGAGCTCCTACAATGAGCAGTTCTTC. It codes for CASKGGSSYNEQFF. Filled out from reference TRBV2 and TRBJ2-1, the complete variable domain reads EPEVTQTPSHQVTQMGQEVILRCVPISNHLYFYWYRQILGQKVEFLVSFYNNEISEKSEIFDDQFSVERPDGSNFTLKIRSTKLEDSAMYFCASKGGSSYNEQFFGPGTRLTVL.